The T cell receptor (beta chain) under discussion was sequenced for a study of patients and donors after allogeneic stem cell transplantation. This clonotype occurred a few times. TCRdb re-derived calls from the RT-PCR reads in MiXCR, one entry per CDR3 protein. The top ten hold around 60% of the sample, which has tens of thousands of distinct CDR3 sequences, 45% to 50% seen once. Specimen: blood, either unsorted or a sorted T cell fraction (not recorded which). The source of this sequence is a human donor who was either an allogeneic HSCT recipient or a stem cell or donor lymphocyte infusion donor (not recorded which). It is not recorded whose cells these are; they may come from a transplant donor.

The CDR3 nucleotides read TGTGCCACGCCGAAACAGGTCTTGGGAATTGACAGGGAAGCTTTCTTT. Translating gives CATPKQVLGIDREAFF. The V call is TRBV24-1, the J call TRBJ1-1, with D maybe TRBD1 (6 bases). This CDR3 is 16 amino acids long. Germline V lookup: CDR1 KGHDR, CDR2 SFDVKD. The V and J ends lost 10 bases and 8 bases respectively, with 28 bases between them.